This T cell receptor beta chain was documented in a study of blood T cell repertoires in COVID-19 (dated by TCRdb to 2020 to 2022). Regarding the research as a whole: Collaborator samples came from the United States, Italy and Spain and covered acute and convalescent phases of COVID-19. HLA class I and class II types, where available, came from metadata supplied by the sample provider rather than from assay-based typing. Samples came from the ongoing ImmuneRACE study (first 160 participants) plus 1,254 subjects from 6 global collaborators. The material from the prospective study consisted of cDNA or gDNA derived from T cells, B-cell-depleted T cells, or PBMCs. Deeply sampled blood TCRbeta repertoires from subjects exposed to, actively infected with, or recovered from COVID-19 were included in the dataset. The sample metadata nearly always contained a de-identified subject ID, COVID-19 status, age in years and sex. The repertoires were made available in a free public database intended to serve as a resource for research on the immune response to SARS-CoV-2.

One collaborating source in Seattle enrolled patients while the patients were actively infected and followed the patients over time throughout the course of disease. Each collaborating institution followed its own protocols to collect whole blood in K2EDTA tubes. Collaborator samples were shipped for TCRbeta analysis as frozen whole blood, isolated PBMCs, or DNA extracted from either sample type. TCRbeta CDR3 regions were amplified from genomic DNA by means of the immunoSEQ Assay, a bias-controlled multiplex PCR. Per the source publication's procedure: The number of nucleated cells in each sample was estimated from the amplification of reference gene primers within the assay. To quantify the absolute abundance of each unique TCRbeta CDR3 rearrangement, sequence reads were collapsed and filtered. For each sample, productive Simpson clonality was calculated by taking the square root of Simpson's diversity index across productive rearrangements. The clones in this table, taken by TCRdb from immuneACCESS, are in-frame only. Not every clone is retained; where verified, under half of the shortfall comes from an unresolved V gene, and the cause of the rest is unknown. V and J calls and clone size come straight from that table; D and trimming were deduced from the DNA. The sample has about 240,000 clones on record, 86% of them singletons. Roughly 10% of the sample rests with the top ten.

The full study reports these points: How much clinical and demographic metadata was included differed by source and by participant, and the metadata was provided uncurated.

Of note for this clone: The clone's antigen remains unknown. No much larger clone is present one base from it, and per-base qualities are unavailable.

A distance of 19 bases separates the germline ends of V and J, which lose 4 bases and 8 bases respectively. CDR1 and CDR2 are drawn from the germline V gene: SGHDT, YYEEEE. Taken from cysteine to phenylalanine, the CDR3 has 15 residues. Only the CDR3 portion is preserved as DNA: 45 bases, with reading frame beginning at the first base. The receptor was derived from a woman aged 50 to 65 with COVID-19, enrolled during active disease. The rearranged segments are TRBV5-6 and TRBJ2-1; the D gene is perhaps TRBD1, on 5 matching bases. The specimen sequenced was peripheral blood. DNA sequence: TGTGCCAGCAGCGCGCAGAAGGGGAATGACGATGAGCAGTTCTTC. This yields the protein CASSAQKGNDDEQFF.